This T cell receptor (beta chain) emerged from a study of blood T cells in healthy people across ages. Study outcomes and limitations: Roughly linear declines in TCR beta diversity per million T cells occurred with age.

Trimming removed 6 bases from V and 8 bases from J, with 19 bases in between. CDR3 length: 14 residues. Germline V gene data show CDR1 as SNHLY and CDR2 as FYNNEI. This clonotype was counted only a few times. Its antigen is not identified. A J-beta primer mix and a sample-barcoded 5' primer were used in a second PCR of roughly 6 to 11 cycles. One entry per CDR3 protein, called by TCRdb with MiXCR from the 5' RACE reads. The sample consists of over 950,000 distinct CDR3 sequences, around two fifths of them appearing once. Material for sequencing was blood. The receptor comes from a man between 18 and 29 years old in good health. The chain carries TRBV2 and TRBJ1-2; TRBD1 might be the D (5 bases). CDR3 coding DNA: TGTGCCAGCAGCAACACTCATGGGGGTTTGGGCTACACCTTC. It yields the protein CASSNTHGGLGYTF.